This T cell receptor beta chain emerged from a study of Graves' ophthalmopathy and Graves' hyperthyroidism. RNA transcripts were the source from which TCR beta CDR3 regions were amplified. A first-round RT-PCR used HTBI primers, followed by a second-round multiplex PCR. TCRdb recomputed calls from the multiplex PCR reads with MiXCR, one row per CDR3 protein. The table lists hundreds of thousands of distinct CDR3 sequences, roughly 39% of them singletons. Diagnosis relied on clinical symptoms, serum thyroxine, TRAb, thyroid ultrasound and orbital computed tomography. Someone took the PBMCs out of more than 9 ml of fresh peripheral blood. The V gene end was trimmed by 6 bases and the J gene end by 6 bases; junction bases not matched to a gene: 11. The CDR3 contains 15 residues. The germline V gene encodes CDR1 MGHDK and CDR2 SYGVNS.

Sequenced input: peripheral blood. The sequence was collected from an adult man with Graves' ophthalmopathy. The V call is TRBV25-1, the J call TRBJ2-5; 9 bases line up with TRBD1. Here the CDR3 reads CASSKPGQGLQTQYF. CDR3 nucleotide sequence: TGTGCCAGCAGCAAACCGGGACAGGGTCTTCAGACCCAGTACTTC. Using reference TRBV25-1 and TRBJ2-5 for the parts outside the CDR3, the full variable domain is EADIYQTPRYLVIGTGKKITLECSQTMGHDKMYWYQQDPGMELHLIHYSYGVNSTEKGDLSSESTVSRIRTEHFPLTLESARPSHTSQYLCASSKPGQGLQTQYFGPGTRLLVL.